This entry is about one T cell receptor (beta chain). Its target is unknown. This entry is derived from a study of blood T cells in healthy people across ages. This CDR3 contains 15 residues. The germline V gene encodes CDR1 MDHEN and CDR2 SYDVKM. Whole-study findings and limits: Among long-lived donors, naive CD4+ cells were more numerous and diversity higher than in aged donors.

The authors ran a second PCR of 7 to 11 cycles using a sample-barcoded 5' primer and a J-beta primer mix. All samples gave at least 2.5 million CDR3-containing paired-end reads. TCRdb passed the 5' RACE reads through MiXCR, listing each CDR3 protein once. Of about 2 million distinct CDR3 sequences listed, 49% are singletons. Sequenced: blood. The J gene is TRBJ2-5, the V gene TRBV28, with a weak D call TRBD1 (5 bases). The J call is in doubt because the DNA end fits TRBJ2-7 better. The sequence derives from a woman aged 40 to 50 in good health. The DNA of the CDR3 is TGTGCCAGCAGTTTGACAGCCAAGATCTCCTACGAGCAGTACTTC. This encodes CASSLTAKISYEQYF.